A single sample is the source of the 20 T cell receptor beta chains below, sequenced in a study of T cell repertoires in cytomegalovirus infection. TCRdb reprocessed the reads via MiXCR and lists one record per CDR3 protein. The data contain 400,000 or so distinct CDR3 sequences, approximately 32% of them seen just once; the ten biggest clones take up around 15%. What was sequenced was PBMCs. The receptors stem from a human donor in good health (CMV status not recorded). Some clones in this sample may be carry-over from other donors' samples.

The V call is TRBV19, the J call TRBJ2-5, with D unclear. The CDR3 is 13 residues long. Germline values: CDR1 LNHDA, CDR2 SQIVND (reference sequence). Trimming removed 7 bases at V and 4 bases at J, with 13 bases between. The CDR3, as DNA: TGTGCCAGTACCACTACTCTTGGAGAGACCCAGTACTTC. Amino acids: CASTTTLGETQYF.

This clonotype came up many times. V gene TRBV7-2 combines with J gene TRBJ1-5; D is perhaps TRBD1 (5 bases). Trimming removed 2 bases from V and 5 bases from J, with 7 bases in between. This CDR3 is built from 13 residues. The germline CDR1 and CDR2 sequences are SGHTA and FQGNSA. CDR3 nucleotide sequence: TGTGCCAGCAGCTTAACAGGTGATCAGCCCCAGCATTTT. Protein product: CASSLTGDQPQHF.

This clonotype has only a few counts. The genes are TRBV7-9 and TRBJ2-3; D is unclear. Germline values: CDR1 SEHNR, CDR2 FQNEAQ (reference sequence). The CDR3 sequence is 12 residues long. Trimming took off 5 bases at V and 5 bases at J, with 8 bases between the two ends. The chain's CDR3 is CASSPAEDTQYF. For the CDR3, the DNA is TGTGCCAGCAGCCCGGCGGAAGATACGCAGTATTTT.

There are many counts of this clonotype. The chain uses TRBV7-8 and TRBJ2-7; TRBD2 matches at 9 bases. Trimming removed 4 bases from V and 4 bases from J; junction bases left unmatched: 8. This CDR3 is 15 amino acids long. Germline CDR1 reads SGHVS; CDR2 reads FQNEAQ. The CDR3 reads CASSSRGRVGYEQYF. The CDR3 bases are TGTGCCAGCAGCTCCCGCGGGAGGGTCGGGTACGAGCAGTACTTC.

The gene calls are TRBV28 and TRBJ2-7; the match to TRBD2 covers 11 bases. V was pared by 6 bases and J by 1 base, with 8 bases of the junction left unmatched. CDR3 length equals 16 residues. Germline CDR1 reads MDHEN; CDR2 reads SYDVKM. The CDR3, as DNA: TGTGCCAGCAGCCCTTGGACTAGCGGGCTTTCCTACGAGCAGTACTTC. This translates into CASSPWTSGLSYEQYF.

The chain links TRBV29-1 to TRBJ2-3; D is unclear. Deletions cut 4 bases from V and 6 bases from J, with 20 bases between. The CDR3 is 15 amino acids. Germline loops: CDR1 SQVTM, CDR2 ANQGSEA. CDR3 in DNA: TGCAGCGTTGTGTGGGTACCCACCATCGGGGATACGCAGTATTTT. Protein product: CSVVWVPTIGDTQYF.

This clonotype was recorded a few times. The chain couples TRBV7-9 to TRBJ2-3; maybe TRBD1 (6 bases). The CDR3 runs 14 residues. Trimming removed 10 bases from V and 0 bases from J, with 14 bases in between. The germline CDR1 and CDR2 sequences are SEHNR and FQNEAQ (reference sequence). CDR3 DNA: TGTGCCATCGGAGTGCAGGGGAGCACAGATACGCAGTATTTT. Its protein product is CAIGVQGSTDTQYF.

CDR3 coding DNA: TGCAGCGTTGTGAGAGAGAACTATGGCTACACCTTC. It is translated as CSVVRENYGYTF. V gene TRBV29-1 combines with J gene TRBJ1-2; D is ambiguous. Germline values: CDR1 SQVTM, CDR2 ANQGSEA. Trimming left V 4 bases short and J 2 bases short, with 8 bases between. This CDR3 is 12 amino acids long.

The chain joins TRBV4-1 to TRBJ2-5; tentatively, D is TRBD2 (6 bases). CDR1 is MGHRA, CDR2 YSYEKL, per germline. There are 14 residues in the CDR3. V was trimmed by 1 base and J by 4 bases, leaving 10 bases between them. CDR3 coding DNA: TGCGCCAGCAGCCAAGCGGAGGGGTTAGAGACCCAGTACTTC. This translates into CASSQAEGLETQYF.

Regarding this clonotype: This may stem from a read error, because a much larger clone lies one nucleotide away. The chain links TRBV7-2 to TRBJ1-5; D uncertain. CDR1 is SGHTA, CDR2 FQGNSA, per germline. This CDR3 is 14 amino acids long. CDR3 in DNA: TGTGCCAGCAGCTTATTCCAGAATTCTCAGCCCCGGCATTTT. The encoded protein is CASSLFQNSQPRHF.

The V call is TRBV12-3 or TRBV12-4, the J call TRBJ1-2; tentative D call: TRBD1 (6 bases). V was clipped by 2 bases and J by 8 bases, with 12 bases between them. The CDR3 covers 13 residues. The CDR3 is CASSLSGHYGYTF. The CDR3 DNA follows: TGTGCCAGCAGTTTATCGGGACATTACGGCTACACCTTC.

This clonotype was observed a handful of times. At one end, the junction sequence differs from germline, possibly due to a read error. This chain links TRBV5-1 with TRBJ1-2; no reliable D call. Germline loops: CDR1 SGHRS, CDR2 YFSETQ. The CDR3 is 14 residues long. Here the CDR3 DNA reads TGCGCCAGCAGCTTGGCCCAGGCTGGGGATGGGTACACCTTC. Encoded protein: CASSLAQAGDGYTF.

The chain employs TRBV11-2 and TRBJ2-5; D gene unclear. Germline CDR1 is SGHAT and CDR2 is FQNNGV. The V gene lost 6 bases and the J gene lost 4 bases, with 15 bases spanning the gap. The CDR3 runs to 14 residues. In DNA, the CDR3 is TGTGCCAGCAGTCCGAGGCCTAGTCCAGAGACCCAGTACTTC. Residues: CASSPRPSPETQYF.

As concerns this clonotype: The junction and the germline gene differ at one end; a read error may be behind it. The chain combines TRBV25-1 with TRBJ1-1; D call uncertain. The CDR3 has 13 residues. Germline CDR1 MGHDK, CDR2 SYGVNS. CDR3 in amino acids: CASSGPSNIEAFF. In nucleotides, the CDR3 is TGTGCCAGCAGTGGCCCTTCGAACATTGAAGCTTTCTTT.

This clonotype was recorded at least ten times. CDR3 region: CASSFQGGEQYF. Here the CDR3 DNA reads TGTGCCAGCAGCTTCCAGGGTGGCGAGCAGTACTTC. This chain links TRBV7-2 with TRBJ2-7; tentatively, D is TRBD1 (5 bases). The CDR3 is 12 residues long. Germline V gives CDR1 SGHTA, CDR2 FQGNSA. The V end lost 3 bases, the J end lost 6 bases, and 9 bases lay between the germline ends.

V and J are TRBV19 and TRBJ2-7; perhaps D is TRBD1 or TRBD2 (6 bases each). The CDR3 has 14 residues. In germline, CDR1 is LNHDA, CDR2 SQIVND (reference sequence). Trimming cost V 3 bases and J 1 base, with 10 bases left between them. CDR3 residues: CASSIGGTSYEQYF. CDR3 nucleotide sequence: TGTGCCAGTAGTATTGGCGGGACATCCTACGAGCAGTACTTC.

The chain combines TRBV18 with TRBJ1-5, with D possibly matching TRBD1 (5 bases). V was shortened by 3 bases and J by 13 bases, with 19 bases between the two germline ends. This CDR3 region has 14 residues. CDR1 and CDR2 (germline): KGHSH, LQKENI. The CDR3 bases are TGTGCCAGCTCACCGGGATTGGGGGATACACCTCAGCATTTT. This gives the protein CASSPGLGDTPQHF.

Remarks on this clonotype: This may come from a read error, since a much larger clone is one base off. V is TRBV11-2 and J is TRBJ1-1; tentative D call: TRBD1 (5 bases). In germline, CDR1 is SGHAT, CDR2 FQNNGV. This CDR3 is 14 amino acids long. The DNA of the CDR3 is TGTACCAGCAGATTCACAGGACAGAACACTGAAGCTTTCTTT. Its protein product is CTSRFTGQNTEAFF.

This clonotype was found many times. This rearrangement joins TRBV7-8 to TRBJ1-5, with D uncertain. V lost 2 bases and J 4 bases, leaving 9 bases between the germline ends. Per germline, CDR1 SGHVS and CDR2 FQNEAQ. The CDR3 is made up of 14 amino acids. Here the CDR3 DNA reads TGTGCCAGCAGCTTATTTCCGGGGAATCAGCCCCAGCATTTT. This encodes CASSLFPGNQPQHF.

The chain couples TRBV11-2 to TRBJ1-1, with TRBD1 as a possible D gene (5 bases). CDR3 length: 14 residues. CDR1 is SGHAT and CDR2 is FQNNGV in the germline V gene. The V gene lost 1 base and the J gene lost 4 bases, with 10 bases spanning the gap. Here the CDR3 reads CASSLAQGATEAFF. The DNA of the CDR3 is TGTGCCAGCAGCTTAGCTCAGGGCGCCACTGAAGCTTTCTTT.